The T cell receptor beta chain described here comes from a study of T cells in Graves' hyperthyroidism and ophthalmopathy. Study-wide findings and caveats: Ophthalmopathy and stable hyperthyroidism were told apart by a 13 V-J model.

What was amplified from RNA transcripts were TCR beta CDR3 regions. A set of HTBI primers served as the primers for a first-round RT-PCR of the TCR CDR3. TCRdb analysed the multiplex PCR reads with MiXCR anew, one entry per CDR3 protein. Counted here are 250,000 or so distinct CDR3 sequences, roughly 15% occurring once; the ten biggest clones make up roughly 30%. Germline CDR1 is SNHLY and CDR2 is FYNNEI. The CDR3 contains 13 residues. The germline V and J ends were trimmed by 5 bases and 5 bases, with 9 bases remaining between them. This clonotype has ten or more counts. Its antigen is as yet unknown.

The chain is built from TRBV2 and TRBJ1-4; the D gene is possibly TRBD1 (5 bases). The source of this sequence is a woman aged 50 to 60 with Graves' hyperthyroidism that later progressed to Graves' ophthalmopathy. Sample: blood. CDR3 DNA sequence: TGTGCCAGCAGTAGGGGATTGAATGAAAAACTGTTTTTT. This codes for CASSRGLNEKLFF. The whole variable domain, filled in from reference TRBV2 and TRBJ1-4, reads EPEVTQTPSHQVTQMGQEVILRCVPISNHLYFYWYRQILGQKVEFLVSFYNNEISEKSEIFDDQFSVERPDGSNFTLKIRSTKLEDSAMYFCASSRGLNEKLFFGSGTQLSVL.